Given below is one T cell receptor (beta chain) in context. This clonotype was counted a few times. Its antigen is still unknown. The input lacks base qualities; no much larger clone sits a single base away. Library generation was performed with PCR. Sequencing was performed on an Illumina HiSeq 2500. Molecular barcoding was employed in the preparation of TCR libraries, with unique molecular identifiers being used to normalize TCRbeta repertoire quantification. TCRdb reprocessing: public reads trimmed at Q25 with fastp, clones called with MiXCR, in-frame beta chains kept. CDR3 protein sequences are deduplicated, and each keeps its most common genes and DNA. The sample profile shows about 540,000 distinct CDR3 sequences; 18% of them were found once. The top ten clones comprise more than 2.5% of the sample. The source of the sample is a study of T-cell reconstitution after alpha-beta-depleted transplantation in children (dated by TCRdb to 2016 to 2018). As for the study more broadly: T-cell immune reconstitution after TCRalphabeta/CD19-depleted allogeneic hematopoietic cell transplantation in children was quantitatively tracked in the study by means of TCR repertoire profiling.

The junction carries 13 bases between V and J, which are trimmed by 4 bases and 2 bases respectively. According to the germline V gene, CDR1 reads SGHRS and CDR2 reads YFSETQ. The CDR3 contains 14 residues, cysteine and phenylalanine counted. The only DNA kept is the CDR3, 42 bases in frame from the first base. Here the chain combines TRBV5-1 and TRBJ2-7, with the D call perhaps TRBD1 or TRBD2, as 6 bases match in each case. This receptor was identified in a human donor who donated a stem cell graft to a child with acute lymphoblastic leukemia. The sample here was PBMCs from the stem cell graft donor, taken from the stem cell graft. CDR3 protein: CASSRTNRAYEQYF. The DNA sequence reads TGCGCCAGCAGCCGGACTAACAGGGCCTACGAGCAGTACTTC.